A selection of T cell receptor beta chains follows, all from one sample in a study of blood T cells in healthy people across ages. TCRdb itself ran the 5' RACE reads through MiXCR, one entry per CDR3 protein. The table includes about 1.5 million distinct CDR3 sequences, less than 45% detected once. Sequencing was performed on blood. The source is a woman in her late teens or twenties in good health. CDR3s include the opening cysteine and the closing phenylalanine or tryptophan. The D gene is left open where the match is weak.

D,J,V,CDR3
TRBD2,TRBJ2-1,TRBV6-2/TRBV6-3,CASSYSGTSGSYNEQFF
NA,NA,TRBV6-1,CASSEGPGLYEQYF
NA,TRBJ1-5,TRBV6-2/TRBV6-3,CASSYRGTYYSNQPQHF
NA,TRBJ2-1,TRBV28,CASSPRRKYNEQFF
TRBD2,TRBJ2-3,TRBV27,CASSSLGAGATDTQYF
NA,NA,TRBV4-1,CASSQDRGYFYEQYF
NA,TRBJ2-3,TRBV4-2,CASSQDVGTDTQYF
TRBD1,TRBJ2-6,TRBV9,CASSATTGAGANVLTF
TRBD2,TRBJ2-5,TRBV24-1,CATRSSGSLNEQYF
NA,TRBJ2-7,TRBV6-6,CASSPAGAHYEQYF
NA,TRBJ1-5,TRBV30,CAWSKGHNQPQHF
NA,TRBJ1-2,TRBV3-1,CASSQGPGEGYGYPF
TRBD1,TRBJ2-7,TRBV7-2,CASSDLTGGAEEQYF
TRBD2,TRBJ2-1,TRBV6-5,CASSYSSGGLGNEQFF
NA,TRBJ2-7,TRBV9,CAGSEEARDNEQYF
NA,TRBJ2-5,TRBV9,CASNRDREETQYF
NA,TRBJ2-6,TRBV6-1,CASRIGGSGANALTF
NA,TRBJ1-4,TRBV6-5,CASRNTGYNEKLFF
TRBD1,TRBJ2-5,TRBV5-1,CASSVETGVHEQYF
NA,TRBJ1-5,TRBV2,CASSPRTRQPQHF
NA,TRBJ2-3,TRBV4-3,CASSQVGQRGTDTQYF
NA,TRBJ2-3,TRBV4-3,CASSHSNSLGSDTQYF
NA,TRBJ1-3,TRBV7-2,CASSMDGAFSGNTIYF
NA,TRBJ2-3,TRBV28,CASSLWGSSDTQYF
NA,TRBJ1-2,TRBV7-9,CASSLEGSNPHGYTF
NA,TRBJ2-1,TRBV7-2,CASSPQLQTSYNEQFF
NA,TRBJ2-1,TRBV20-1,CSARNPSYNEQFF
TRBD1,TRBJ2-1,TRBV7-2,CASSSSVQGARNEQFF
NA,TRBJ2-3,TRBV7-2,CASKPPGPSTDTQYF
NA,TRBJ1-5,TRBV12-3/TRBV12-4,CASSLGIRDSNQPQHF
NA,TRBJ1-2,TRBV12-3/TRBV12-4,CASNEGFNGYTF
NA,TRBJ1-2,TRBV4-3,CASSQEGIGRLGYYGYTF
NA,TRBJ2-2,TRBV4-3,CASSQDHQGGNTGELFF
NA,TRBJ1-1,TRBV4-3,CASSQGAPTGNTEAFF
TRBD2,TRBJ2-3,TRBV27,CASRRGGSTDTQYF
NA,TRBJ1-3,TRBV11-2,CASSLRVRGSAGNTIYF
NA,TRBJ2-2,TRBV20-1,CSARGRPGELFF
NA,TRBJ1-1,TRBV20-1,CSAIGNEAFF
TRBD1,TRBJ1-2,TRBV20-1,CSARARGQVNYGYTF
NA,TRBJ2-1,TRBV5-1,CASSSSGTLSSYNEQFF
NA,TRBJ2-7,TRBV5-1,CASSPGLTSSYEQYF
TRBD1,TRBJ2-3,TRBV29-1,CSVGQGASTDTQYF
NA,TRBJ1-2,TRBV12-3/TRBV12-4,CASSLGHYYGYTF
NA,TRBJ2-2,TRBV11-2,CASSPQGSTYTGELFF
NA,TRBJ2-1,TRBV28,CASRYSNEQFF
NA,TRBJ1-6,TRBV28,CASGQGHNSPPHF
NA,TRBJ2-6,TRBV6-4,CASSDSGSSGANVLTF
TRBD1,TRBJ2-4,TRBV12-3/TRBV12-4,CASKHRGISQQYF
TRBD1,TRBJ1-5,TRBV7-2,CASSLGHRGYSNQPQHF
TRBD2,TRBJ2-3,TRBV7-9,CASSISGSPPDTQYF
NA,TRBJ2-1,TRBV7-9,CASSLEAQDEQFF
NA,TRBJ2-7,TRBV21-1,CASSKGLFMAGGPGTYEQYF
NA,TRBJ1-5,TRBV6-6,CASSYPEGTRNQPQHF
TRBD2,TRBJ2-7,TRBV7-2,CASSLDGTSIYEQYF
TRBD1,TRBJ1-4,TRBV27,CASKPGQGVSNEKLFF
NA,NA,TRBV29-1,CSATGTSISREQYF
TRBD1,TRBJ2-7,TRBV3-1,CASICRGQETYEQYF
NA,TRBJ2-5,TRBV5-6,CASSLILQNQETQYF
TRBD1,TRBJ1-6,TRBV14,CASRDRDSLNSPLHF
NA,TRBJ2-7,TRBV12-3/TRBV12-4,CVSRVQGDYEQYF